This T cell receptor (beta chain) was obtained from a study of CD8+ T cells in alopecia areata (dated by TCRdb to the late 2010s). Looking at the study overall: Treated patients were enrolled in an open-label pilot trial of oral tofacitinib at 5 to 10 mg twice daily for moderate-to-severe alopecia areata. Tofacitinib was given for 6 to 18 months, followed by 6 months of follow-up off drug to assess delayed response and recurrence. For the treated patients, the SALT score, which quantifies what percentage of scalp surface area is affected, served as the measure of disease severity. The study used high-throughput TCRbeta sequencing to examine T cell clonal expansion in alopecia areata, in both the C3H/HeJ mouse model and human patients. Scalp tissue and sorted CD4+ and CD8+ peripheral blood T cells from patchy and totalis/universalis alopecia areata patients and from healthy controls were covered by human TCRbeta sequencing. Biopsies were taken from tofacitinib-treated patients at baseline and at 4 and 24 weeks of treatment, and a later scalp biopsy was taken in several of the tofacitinib-treated patients. Scalp clonality was compared across normal scalp (n=4), patchy alopecia areata scalp (n=8), and alopecia totalis/universalis scalp (n=8). RNA was obtained with the PAXgene miRNA kit for fixed scalp, the miRNeasy kit for PBMCs, and the RNeasy kit for mouse skin. TCRbeta CDR3 regions were amplified by immunoSEQ multiplex PCR using 35 Vbeta forward and 13 Jbeta reverse primers. General findings and caveats noted by the study authors: During tofacitinib treatment, many expanded lesional clones remained in scalp and blood, and this persistence may partly explain relapse after treatment is stopped. Tofacitinib significantly lowered scalp clonality and the number of expanded CD8+ clones among the top 100 scalp clones. Unlike mouse skin, which is dominated by gammadelta T cells, normal human skin has resident alphabeta T cells that are also sequenced, and this complicates analysis of the scalp TCR repertoire. TCR sequences shared between patients were less clear than in mice, possibly partly because of HLA diversity in the patient population. Compared with normal scalp, lesional scalp had higher clonality and more expanded CD8+ clones, particularly in alopecia totalis/universalis, a pattern that suggests antigenic drive. Because the treated cohort was small and had just a single nonresponder, larger studies are needed to establish links between baseline CD8+ expansion and response.

In light of the paper, this sample's treatment or condition label describes: oral pan-JAK inhibitor, 5-10 mg twice daily. Lesional scalp punch biopsies and peripheral blood were collected from alopecia areata patients. PBMCs were isolated by density centrifugation and stained for CD3, CD4 and CD8, and CD4+ and CD8+ T cells were sorted on a FACSAria. Comments on this clone: Its antigen target is currently unknown. No much larger clone exists at a distance of one base, and base qualities are not known.

The protocol used for the library was the immunoSEQ multiplex PCR assay. RNA was extracted from all samples and reverse transcribed into cDNA as template for TCR sequencing. SuperScript III was used to make first-strand cDNA, primed with a 2:1 mix of oligo-dT and random hexamers. Amplification bias was assessed with a synthetic immune receptor repertoire, and residual bias was removed computationally. The published analysis was carried out like this. Raw reads were preprocessed to remove errors, and CDR3 was defined by IMGT conventions from the conserved cysteine to phenylalanine. Clonality was computed by normalizing Shannon entropy by log2 of the number of productive unique TCRs and subtracting the result from 1. Whether each scalp clone was CD4 or CD8 was inferred by checking scalp TCRbeta sequences against the CD4 and CD8 repertoires from sorted blood. Entries here come from immuneACCESS through TCRdb and include only in-frame sequences with V and J called. Some clones fail to appear in such tables; in the studies checked, an unresolved V gene covers under half of the shortfall, and the cause of the remainder is unknown. The V and J calls and the clone size are those of that table, but D and trimming were determined from the DNA. For this sample the table gives roughly 210,000 clones, of which around 43% were detected only once. The ten largest clonotypes hold 2.6% of the sample.

The CDR3 spans 15 residues, from the cysteine through the phenylalanine. Just the 45-base CDR3 DNA is kept, in frame starting at base 1. CDR1 and CDR2 are drawn from the germline V gene: SGHTA, FQGNSA. Trimming takes 5 bases off V and 6 bases off J; junction bases not matched to a gene: 5. This chain is built from TRBV7-2 and TRBJ2-7, with 15 middle bases fitting TRBD2. The sample here was CD4+ T cells sorted from blood, taken at approximately week 37, from a patient treated with tofacitinib. The source of this sequence is a human donor with alopecia areata. CDR3 sequence: CASSPMGLAGGEQYF. The nucleotide sequence reads TGTGCCAGCAGCCCCATGGGACTAGCGGGGGGCGAGCAGTACTTC.